A single T cell receptor (beta chain) is shown here with its context. TCRdb's table, derived via immunoSEQ multiplex PCR, lists solely in-frame clones and lacks some. Here the sample spans tens of thousands of clones, about 95% being singletons. This entry is derived from a study of T cell changes during pregnancy in multiple sclerosis. V was trimmed by 1 base and J by 1 base, leaving 20 bases between them. CDR3 size: 19 residues. CDR1 SGHTA and CDR2 FQGNSA come from the germline V gene. The chain combines TRBV7-2 with TRBJ1-3; D possibly corresponds to TRBD1 (6 bases). The sequence was obtained from a female donor with multiple sclerosis, enrolled in a pregnancy study. The sequences come from peripheral blood, collected in the third trimester of pregnancy. CDR3 coding DNA: TGTGCCAGCAGCTTAGGGCCCGAGGGGCGGGGGACATCTGGAAACACCATATATTTT. This sequence encodes CASSLGPEGRGTSGNTIYF.